This T cell receptor beta chain was identified in a study of hypomethylating agent response in myelodysplastic syndrome. Study summary: TET2 mutation, the most common, occurred in about 50% of the 11 patients. Response meant complete response or hematologic improvement; all other patients were non-responders.

Study-wide results and limits: Whether shared GLIPH2 clusters recognize novel MDS antigens was not confirmed.

Of note for this clone: Its antigen is still unknown.

CDR3 size: 15 residues. Trimming left V 6 bases short and J 5 bases short, with 20 bases between. CDR1 is MDHEN and CDR2 is SYDVKM in the germline V gene. Sequencing was performed with immunoSEQ multiplex PCR; in TCRdb, only in-frame clones are kept and a portion is missing. The top ten clones hold approximately 20% of a sample with about 4,500 clones, approximately 78% of them seen once. This specimen consisted of bone marrow, obtained before or after starting hypomethylating agent treatment for myelodysplastic syndrome (not recorded which). The V and J genes are TRBV28 and TRBJ2-7; tentative D call: TRBD2 (6 bases). The receptor was isolated from a human donor with myelodysplastic syndrome. This CDR3 reads CASSPPRWRAHEQYF. As DNA, the CDR3 is TGTGCCAGCAGCCCCCCCAGGTGGAGGGCCCACGAGCAGTACTTC.